What follows are 29 T cell receptor beta chains derived from one specimen sequenced in a study of beta chain features in type 1 diabetes. For these receptors, no antigen is known. Points from the study as a whole: Shortening of TCRB CDR3s, moderate but significant, appeared in all four CD4+ subsets of Type 1 diabetes patients.

The sequenced template was cDNA made from the entire isolated RNA. Clones were read by immunoSEQ multiplex PCR, and TCRdb kept only the in-frame ones, dropping some. The sample records hundreds of thousands of clones, about an eighth being singletons. Sequenced: naive CD4+ T cells from blood. These receptors all come from a man younger than 30 with type 1 diabetes.

This clone was detected only a few times. The J gene is TRBJ1-1, the V gene TRBV5-4; possible D gene TRBD1, 5 bases. CDR3 size: 15 residues. V lost 3 bases and J 5 bases, leaving 17 bases between the germline ends. Germline V gene sequence: CDR1 SGHNT, CDR2 YYREEE (reference sequence). CDR3 sequence: CASSSTPQGWTEAFF. The CDR3, as DNA: TGTGCCAGCAGCTCGACGCCGCAGGGATGGACTGAAGCTTTCTTT.

The rearrangement links TRBV7-2 to TRBJ2-7, with D unclear. V was clipped by 1 base and J by 3 bases, with 13 bases between them. In germline, CDR1 is SGHTA, CDR2 FQGNSA. This CDR3 spans 15 amino acids. CDR3 region: CASSLVEESIYEQYF. CDR3 DNA: TGTGCCAGCAGCTTAGTTGAGGAGTCGATCTACGAGCAGTACTTC.

The rearrangement links TRBV10-3 to TRBJ2-1; D not resolved. V shed 3 bases and J shed 12 bases, with 15 bases lying between them. This CDR3 has 13 amino acids. The germline CDR1 and CDR2 sequences are ENHRY and SYGVKD. The CDR3 reads CAISDLEMSGQFF. The CDR3 bases are TGTGCCATCAGTGATCTCGAAATGTCTGGGCAGTTCTTC.

The chain combines TRBV19 with TRBJ2-5; possibly TRBD2 for D (6 bases). The CDR3 consists of 13 residues. Trimming took 4 bases from V and 5 from J, leaving 11 bases between them. Germline V lookup: CDR1 LNHDA, CDR2 SQIVND (reference sequence). The CDR3 DNA follows: TGTGCCAGTAGTACGGCGGGGCGGGAGACCCAGTACTTC. This gives the protein CASSTAGRETQYF.

The genes are TRBV18 and TRBJ1-1; D gene uncertain. The CDR3 loop spans 14 amino acids. Trimming removed 5 bases from V and 1 base from J, with 11 bases in between. Germline CDR1 reads KGHSH; CDR2 reads LQKENI. The CDR3 protein is CASSYGRENTEAFF. CDR3 DNA sequence: TGTGCCAGCTCATACGGGAGGGAGAACACTGAAGCTTTCTTT.

This clone occurred a few times. The chain has TRBV4-1 and TRBJ1-2; the D gene is possibly TRBD1 (6 bases). V was trimmed by 3 bases and J by 3 bases, leaving 11 bases between them. The CDR3 extends over 14 amino acids. The germline V gene encodes CDR1 MGHRA and CDR2 YSYEKL. As DNA, the CDR3 is TGCGCCAGCAGCCATGGGGGCCCATACTATGGCTACACCTTC. Its translation: CASSHGGPYYGYTF.

V is TRBV11-2 and J is TRBJ2-1; D not certain. This CDR3 contains 15 residues. V lost 1 base, J lost 1 base, and 8 bases lay in between. CDR1 and CDR2 from the germline V gene are SGHAT and FQNNGV. The CDR3 reads CASSLGKVSYNEQFF. DNA of the CDR3: TGTGCCAGCAGCTTAGGCAAGGTGTCCTACAATGAGCAGTTCTTC. Full variable domain (missing parts from reference TRBV11-2 and TRBJ2-1): EAGVAQSPRYKIIEKRQSVAFWCNPISGHATLYWYQQILGQGPKLLIQFQNNGVVDDSQLPKDRFSAERLKGVDSTLKIQPAKLEDSAVYLCASSLGKVSYNEQFFGPGTRLTVL.

This clone was observed a few times. V is TRBV28 and J is TRBJ2-1; 7 bases map to TRBD1. Germline V lookup: CDR1 MDHEN, CDR2 SYDVKM. CDR3 length: 13 amino acids. With 6 bases clipped from V and 2 bases from J, the junction kept 1 base outside the gene matches. Written as DNA, the CDR3 is TGTGCCAGCAGCACAGGGGCCTACAATGAGCAGTTCTTC. This codes for CASSTGAYNEQFF.

The J gene is TRBJ1-1, the V gene TRBV6-6; no definite D call. V was cut by 2 bases and J by 9 bases, with 10 bases left in between. CDR3 length: 12 amino acids. Germline values: CDR1 MNHNY, CDR2 SVGAGI (reference sequence). The CDR3 sequence is CASSYGRRKAFF. The CDR3 nucleotides read TGTGCCAGCAGTTACGGACGGAGAAAAGCTTTCTTT.

This clone was detected a few times. The chain joins TRBV4-1 to TRBJ1-2; the match to TRBD1 covers 9 bases. The CDR3 runs to 15 residues. Germline loops: CDR1 MGHRA, CDR2 YSYEKL. Germline trimming cut 6 bases from V and 5 bases from J; bases unmatched to any gene: 10. CDR3 DNA sequence: TGCGCCAGCAGAAATCCGGGACAGGGTTGGTATGGCTACACCTTC. Residues: CASRNPGQGWYGYTF.

There are a few counts of this clone. The chain employs TRBV5-1 and TRBJ1-6, with unresolved D. V lost 0 bases, J lost 10 bases, and 14 bases lay in between. The CDR3 length is 15 residues. CDR1 SGHRS and CDR2 YFSETQ come from the germline V gene. CDR3 DNA sequence: TGCGCCAGCAGCTTGGGAGGGCAGGTTGCCTCACCCCTCCACTTT. Residues: CASSLGGQVASPLHF.

This chain links TRBV6-1 with TRBJ1-5, with a tentative D call TRBD1 (5 bases). V was clipped by 6 bases and J by 5 bases, with 14 bases between them. CDR1 is MNHNS and CDR2 is SASEGT in the germline V gene. This CDR3 has 14 residues. This chain's CDR3 is CASRGREWDQPQHF. CDR3 in DNA: TGTGCCAGCAGGGGCAGGGAGTGGGATCAGCCCCAGCATTTT.

The J gene is TRBJ1-1, the V gene TRBV5-1; the D gene is possibly TRBD1 (6 bases). Germline CDR1 reads SGHRS; CDR2 reads YFSETQ. V was trimmed by 4 bases and J by 8 bases, leaving 12 bases between them. The CDR3 runs 12 residues. The CDR3, as DNA: TGCGCCAGCAGCCTGACAGGTGAAGAAGCTTTCTTT. Its translation: CASSLTGEEAFF. Filled out from reference TRBV5-1 and TRBJ1-1, the complete variable domain reads KAGVTQTPRYLIKTRGQQVTLSCSPISGHRSVSWYQQTPGQGLQFLFEYFSETQRNKGNFPGRFSGRQFSNSRSEMNVSTLELGDSALYLCASSLTGEEAFFGQGTRLTVV.

This clone was detected only a few times. V usage is TRBV27 and J usage is TRBJ2-7; D tentatively reads TRBD1 or TRBD2 (5 bases each). Per germline, CDR1 MNHEY and CDR2 SMNVEV (reference sequence). This CDR3 is built from 15 residues. The V gene lost 6 bases and the J gene lost 3 bases, with 18 bases spanning the gap. The CDR3 DNA reads as TGTGCCAGCAGCCTACGTGGGACCAGTATCTACGAGCAGTACTTC. Protein sequence: CASSLRGTSIYEQYF.

The chain carries TRBV30 and TRBJ1-1, with 8 bases aligning to TRBD1. With 1 base clipped from V and 0 bases from J, the junction kept 7 bases outside the gene matches. This CDR3 is 16 amino acids long. CDR1 and CDR2 from the germline V gene are GTSNPN and SVGIG (reference sequence). CDR3 loop: CAWSGRWGQVNTEAFF. CDR3 bases: TGTGCCTGGAGTGGGCGATGGGGACAGGTGAACACTGAAGCTTTCTTT.

This clone was seen more than once but under ten times. The chain combines TRBV19 with TRBJ2-2; possibly TRBD2 for D (5 bases). The CDR3 is 15 amino acids. V was trimmed by 5 bases and J by 1 base, leaving 11 bases between them. Germline loops: CDR1 LNHDA, CDR2 SQIVND (reference sequence). CDR3 DNA sequence: TGTGCCAGTAGTGGTGGAGGAGAGAACACCGGGGAGCTGTTTTTT. This gives the protein CASSGGGENTGELFF.

In DNA form, the CDR3 reads TGCGCCTTCCAGGGAGATGAGGGGGCTAAGGAGACCCAGTACTTC. Residues: CAFQGDEGAKETQYF. This chain uses TRBV4-1 with TRBJ2-5; TRBD1 matches 7 bases. The V gene end was trimmed by 11 bases and the J gene end by 5 bases; junction bases not matched to a gene: 17. CDR3 length: 15 amino acids. Looked up from germline, CDR1 is MGHRA and CDR2 is YSYEKL.

The J gene is TRBJ1-1, the V gene TRBV18; TRBD1 matches at 12 bases. Germline lookup yields CDR1 KGHSH and CDR2 LQKENI. This CDR3 is 19 amino acids long. The V gene end was trimmed by 3 bases and the J gene end by 4 bases; junction bases not matched to a gene: 15. The CDR3: CASSPEPGQGARFVTEAFF. CDR3 nucleotides: TGTGCCAGCTCACCCGAACCGGGACAGGGGGCGAGGTTCGTCACTGAAGCTTTCTTT.

This clone came up a few times. This sequence joins TRBV7-3 and TRBJ2-1; D call uncertain. Germline CDR1 is SGHTA and CDR2 is FQGTGA. The CDR3 spans 15 residues. Trimming removed 5 bases at V and 0 bases at J, with 11 bases between. The CDR3 protein is CASSPAPGSYNEQFF. CDR3 nucleotides: TGTGCCAGCAGCCCGGCCCCCGGCTCCTACAATGAGCAGTTCTTC.

Concerning this clone: Other nucleotide sequences in the sample specify the same CDR3. V usage is TRBV5-1 and J usage is TRBJ2-7; 8 positions match TRBD2. Germline V gives CDR1 SGHRS, CDR2 YFSETQ. With V trimmed by 4 bases and J by 0 bases, 6 bases remained unmatched. CDR3 length: 15 residues. The CDR3: CASSPGGTSSYEQYF. CDR3 sequence (DNA): TGCGCCAGCAGCCCGGGCGGGACTAGCTCCTACGAGCAGTACTTC.

The genes are TRBV30 and TRBJ1-1; weak D call: TRBD1 (6 bases). CDR3 length: 13 residues. With 4 bases removed from V and 6 bases from J, the gap between germline ends came to 15 bases. Per germline, CDR1 GTSNPN and CDR2 SVGIG (reference sequence). The CDR3 coding sequence is TGTGCCTGGACCACAAACAGGGTGGCTGAAGCTTTCTTT. Residues: CAWTTNRVAEAFF.

This clone was seen a handful of times. The chain uses TRBV29-1 and TRBJ1-5, with D tentatively TRBD1 (5 bases). V was trimmed by 7 bases and J by 4 bases, leaving 17 bases between them. Germline V gives CDR1 SQVTM, CDR2 ANQGSEA. There are 14 residues in the CDR3. Here the CDR3 DNA reads TGCAGCGCCGTAACGTCGGGGGAAAATCAGCCCCAGCATTTT. Its translation: CSAVTSGENQPQHF.

J is TRBJ2-1 and V is TRBV2, with D perhaps TRBD1 or TRBD2 (5 bases each). This CDR3 region has 13 residues. Trimming took off 11 bases at V and 5 bases at J, with 16 bases between the two ends. Germline-derived CDR1 and CDR2 are SNHLY and FYNNEI. The CDR3 sequence: CALRWGMNNEQFF. For the CDR3, the DNA is TGTGCCCTTCGATGGGGGATGAACAATGAGCAGTTCTTC.

The rearrangement uses TRBV5-6 and TRBJ2-7; TRBD1 aligns across 7 bases. The trim removed 3 bases at V and 0 bases at J, leaving 6 bases unmatched. Germline V gene lookup returns CDR1 SGHDT and CDR2 YYEEEE. This CDR3 region has 15 residues. The CDR3 loop reads CASSSTGTASYEQYF. DNA for the CDR3: TGTGCCAGCAGCTCCACCGGGACAGCCTCCTACGAGCAGTACTTC.

The rearrangement links TRBV11-2 to TRBJ1-1; D ambiguous. The germline V gene encodes CDR1 SGHAT and CDR2 FQNNGV. The V and J ends lost 2 bases and 4 bases respectively, with 14 bases between them. The CDR3 has 15 residues. Written as DNA, the CDR3 is TGTGCCAGCAGCTTAACCCACGGGTCGGGCACTGAAGCTTTCTTT. Translation: CASSLTHGSGTEAFF.

Only a few counts were recorded for this clone. The V gene is TRBV25-1, the J gene TRBJ1-1, with D hard to call. Germline-derived CDR1 and CDR2 are MGHDK and SYGVNS. The CDR3 is 13 residues long. The ends were cut back, 5 bases at V and 1 base at J, with 8 bases in the middle. CDR3 coding DNA: TGTGCCAGCAGTCGGGAGTGGAACACTGAAGCTTTCTTT. Translating gives CASSREWNTEAFF.

Only a few counts were recorded for this clone. V gene TRBV4-1 combines with J gene TRBJ2-6; 7 bases map to TRBD1. CDR3 length equals 17 residues. Germline lookup yields CDR1 MGHRA and CDR2 YSYEKL. V was pared by 6 bases and J by 0 bases, with 8 bases of the junction left unmatched. The CDR3 DNA sequence: TGCGCCAGCAGACCGAGGGACAGACTCTCTGGGGCCAACGTCCTGACTTTC. This encodes CASRPRDRLSGANVLTF.

V usage is TRBV19 and J usage is TRBJ2-2; maybe TRBD1 (5 bases). The V end was cut by 7 bases, the J end by 0 bases, with 9 bases between. Germline V gene data show CDR1 as LNHDA and CDR2 as SQIVND (reference sequence). The CDR3 is 14 amino acids. In DNA, the CDR3 is TGTGCCAGTAAACAGGCCGCGAACACCGGGGAGCTGTTTTTT. It translates to CASKQAANTGELFF.

The V and J genes are TRBV7-9 and TRBJ2-2; D is uncertain. The CDR3 totals 14 residues. CDR1 is SEHNR and CDR2 is FQNEAQ in the germline V gene (reference sequence). V gave up 4 bases and J gave up 4 bases, with 10 bases separating them. For the CDR3, the DNA is TGTGCCAGCAGCTCAGCCCCTAGCACCGGGGAGCTGTTTTTT. It codes for CASSSAPSTGELFF.